This TCR beta chain was identified during a study of breast tumors, draining lymph nodes, adjacent tissues. General study points: That most tumor T cells come from lymph nodes remained unproven. Compared with lymph nodes, tumors were less diverse; compared with nontumor tissue, more. Most tumor T cells seemingly derive from lymph node, then expand in tumor. Tumor and nontumor repertoires were significantly more similar in luminal-like than in basal-like breast cancer.

TCRdb re-called the multiplex PCR reads with MiXCR, one entry per CDR3 protein. The sample has about 200,000 distinct CDR3 sequences; roughly 31% are singletons. This clonotype occurred once. Its antigen is not identified. V was clipped by 4 bases and J by 2 bases, with 15 bases between them. The CDR3 runs to 15 residues. CDR1 and CDR2 from the germline V gene are SGDLS and YYNGEE. The lymph nodes were axillary draining lymph nodes from breast cancer patients. The sequenced sample was axillary lymph node tissue. This TCR came from a female donor with breast cancer. Some clones in this sample may be carry-over from other donors' samples. The rearrangement joins TRBV9 to TRBJ2-5; possible D gene TRBD2, 5 bases. Here the CDR3 reads CASSPREGQQETQYF. In DNA form, the CDR3 reads TGTGCCAGCAGCCCCCGTGAGGGCCAACAAGAGACCCAGTACTTC.